These 22 T cell receptor beta chains share one sample of origin, sequenced in a study of early T cells in non-severe SARS-CoV-2 infection. TCRdb re-analysed the 5' RACE reads in MiXCR, keeping a single row per CDR3 protein. The sample records tens of thousands of distinct CDR3 sequences, 10% to 15% being singletons. Sequencing input: whole blood. These receptors all come from an adult who was a healthcare worker with PCR-confirmed SARS-CoV-2 infection or an uninfected control (not recorded which).

This clonotype was detected many times. V is TRBV7-2 and J is TRBJ1-1; 7 bases match TRBD1. Trimming cost V 5 bases and J 3 bases; bases outside gene matches: 9. The CDR3 spans 15 residues. Germline-derived CDR1 and CDR2 are SGHTA and FQGNSA. DNA for the CDR3: TGTGCCAGCAGCACCGGGACAGCCGGCCACACTGAAGCTTTCTTT. Amino acids: CASSTGTAGHTEAFF.

The chain joins TRBV7-2 to TRBJ2-6; 8 bases map to TRBD1. J gave up 0 bases and V 5 bases, and 6 bases lay outside the gene matches. Looked up from germline, CDR1 is SGHTA and CDR2 is FQGNSA. The CDR3 length is 17 residues. The CDR3, as DNA: TGTGCCAGCAGCCTTCAGGGGGCCTTCTCTGGGGCCAACGTCCTGACTTTC. It specifies CASSLQGAFSGANVLTF.

This clonotype has only a few counts. The CDR3 region is CASSLDRGTNVLTF. Here the CDR3 DNA reads TGTGCCAGCAGCTTGGACAGGGGTACCAACGTCCTGACTTTC. The rearrangement links TRBV7-2 to TRBJ2-6; 9 nucleotides align to TRBD1. The J segment lost 8 bases and the V segment lost 3 bases, leaving 2 bases of the junction unmatched. The CDR3 spans 14 residues. Germline-derived CDR1 and CDR2 are SGHTA and FQGNSA.

V gene TRBV12-3 or TRBV12-4 combines with J gene TRBJ2-1; TRBD1 or TRBD2 may be the D gene (5 bases each). The CDR3 has 13 amino acids. Between the trimmed V and J ends, which lost 8 bases and 2 bases, there was a span of 10 bases. The CDR3 loop is CASFRGPYNEQFF. The CDR3 DNA is TGTGCCAGCTTTCGGGGCCCCTACAATGAGCAGTTCTTC.

The J gene is TRBJ1-1, the V gene TRBV29-1; 7 bases are a match to TRBD1. CDR1 and CDR2 (germline): SQVTM, ANQGSEA. The CDR3 covers 14 residues. J lost 2 bases, V lost 2 bases, and 5 bases had no gene match. CDR3: CSVEQGGRNTEAFF. The CDR3 DNA reads as TGCAGCGTTGAACAAGGGGGCAGAAACACTGAAGCTTTCTTT.

This clonotype was detected ten times or more. V and J are TRBV12-5 and TRBJ2-5, with D uncertain. The germline V and J ends were trimmed by 5 bases and 5 bases, with 9 bases remaining between them. This CDR3 is built from 12 residues. Germline V CDR1 and CDR2: LGHNT, FRNRAP. CDR3 sequence (DNA): TGTGCTAGTGGTCTACCAATTGAGACCCAGTACTTC. This translates into CASGLPIETQYF.

The table lists this clonotype with many counts. The gene calls are TRBV6-2 or TRBV6-3 and TRBJ2-3; no definite D call. V lost 2 bases and J 2 bases, leaving 17 bases between the germline ends. The CDR3 runs to 17 residues. The germline gives CDR1 MNHEY, CDR2 SVGEGT. CDR3 loop: CASSYPPSGVLTDTQYF. CDR3 in DNA: TGTGCCAGCAGTTACCCACCATCAGGCGTACTCACAGATACGCAGTATTTT.

The CDR3 DNA reads as TGCGCCAGCAGCCAAGATCTCGCACACAATGAGCAGTTCTTC. Protein sequence: CASSQDLAHNEQFF. The chain has TRBV4-3 and TRBJ2-1; unclear D gene. The germline V and J ends were trimmed by 0 bases and 5 bases, with 8 bases remaining between them. Looked up from germline, CDR1 is LGHNA and CDR2 is YSLEER. The length of the CDR3 is 14 residues.

This clonotype was found many times. The chain links TRBV29-1 to TRBJ1-2; no clear D gene. Germline V gene lookup returns CDR1 SQVTM and CDR2 ANQGSEA. This CDR3 is 12 amino acids long. The V and J ends lost 2 bases and 4 bases respectively, with 8 bases between them. As DNA, the CDR3 is TGCAGCGTTGAAATCCAGTTCTATGGCTACACCTTC. Protein sequence: CSVEIQFYGYTF.

In its sample, this clonotype was seen many times. The chain carries TRBV20-1 and TRBJ1-6; 10 bases align to TRBD1. This CDR3 has 14 amino acids. Trimming cost V 2 bases and J 7 bases; bases outside gene matches: 2. Germline lookup yields CDR1 DFQATT and CDR2 SNEGSKA (reference sequence). CDR3 nucleotide sequence: TGCAGTGCTAGAAGGACAGGGGGAAATTCACCCCTCCACTTT. It yields the protein CSARRTGGNSPLHF.

This clonotype was observed at least ten times. V gene TRBV2 combines with J gene TRBJ1-2; a weak D match, TRBD1 (6 bases). The CDR3 totals 16 residues. The V end lost 7 bases, the J end lost 2 bases, and 20 bases lay between the germline ends. Germline assignment: CDR1 SNHLY and CDR2 FYNNEI. The CDR3, as DNA: TGTGCCAGCACCCTACCCCCCGGGACAATCAACTATGGCTACACCTTC. This gives the protein CASTLPPGTINYGYTF. Drawing the rest from reference TRBV2 and TRBJ1-2, the complete variable domain is EPEVTQTPSHQVTQMGQEVILRCVPISNHLYFYWYRQILGQKVEFLVSFYNNEISEKSEIFDDQFSVERPDGSNFTLKIRSTKLEDSAMYFCASTLPPGTINYGYTFGSGTRLTVV.

This clonotype has a count of ten or more. This sequence joins TRBV12-3 or TRBV12-4 and TRBJ2-7, with D maybe TRBD1 (5 bases). The CDR3 loop spans 12 amino acids. Trimming shortened V by 5 bases and J by 3 bases, and 8 bases separated the two germline ends. The chain's CDR3 is CASSTDSYEQYF. The DNA of the CDR3 is TGTGCCAGCAGTACCGACAGCTACGAGCAGTACTTC.

For this clonotype: Being one base from a much bigger clone, this may be a read error. The J gene is TRBJ2-2, the V gene TRBV6-5, with TRBD2 matching over 10 bases. CDR3 size: 18 residues. Germline CDR1 and CDR2: MNHEY and SVGAGI. CDR3 loop: CASRKLAGGLSGTRELFF. CDR3 sequence (DNA): TGTGCCAGCAGGAAATTAGCGGGGGGACTCTCAGGCACCAGGGAGCTGTTTTTT.

This clonotype was seen many times. The chain employs TRBV6-4 and TRBJ2-3, with D possibly called TRBD1 or TRBD2 (5 bases each). V was shortened by 3 bases and J by 2 bases, with 12 bases between the two germline ends. Per germline, CDR1 MRHNA and CDR2 SNTAGT. This CDR3 has 15 residues. CDR3 nucleotides: TGTGCCAGCAGTGATGTTCGGGGCTCCACAGATACGCAGTATTTT. It translates to CASSDVRGSTDTQYF.

The chain employs TRBV27 and TRBJ1-4; weak D call: TRBD1 (6 bases). V lost 6 bases and J 4 bases, leaving 15 bases between the germline ends. The CDR3 contains 15 residues. The V gene's germline CDR1 is MNHEY and CDR2 SMNVEV (reference sequence). CDR3 DNA sequence: TGTGCCAGCAGACTCCGGACAGACTATAATGAAAAACTGTTTTTT. It is translated as CASRLRTDYNEKLFF.

This clonotype was detected many times. The chain couples TRBV9 to TRBJ1-1; D remains unclear. The CDR3 extends over 15 amino acids. Trimming removed 0 bases at V and 2 bases at J, with 11 bases between. CDR1 is SGDLS and CDR2 is YYNGEE in the germline V gene. CDR3 in amino acids: CASSVGGELNTEAFF. The DNA for the CDR3 is TGTGCCAGCAGCGTAGGGGGAGAACTTAACACTGAAGCTTTCTTT. The variable domain in full, completed from reference TRBV9 and TRBJ1-1, reads DSGVTQTPKHLITATGQRVTLRCSPRSGDLSVYWYQQSLDQGLQFLIQYYNGEERAKGNILERFSAQQFPDLHSELNLSSLELGDSALYFCASSVGGELNTEAFFGQGTRLTVV.

The V gene is TRBV12-3 or TRBV12-4, the J gene TRBJ2-1; D not certain. There are 11 residues in the CDR3. Deletions cut 6 bases from V and 6 bases from J, with 6 bases between. The CDR3 DNA reads TGTGCCAGCAGCCCCACCAATGAGCAGTTCTTC. It is translated as CASSPTNEQFF.

The V and J genes are TRBV10-1 and TRBJ2-3; D is ambiguous. The V gene's germline CDR1 is WNHNN and CDR2 SYGVQD (reference sequence). Trimming shortened V by 3 bases and J by 2 bases, and 6 bases separated the two germline ends. There are 13 residues in the CDR3. CDR3 in DNA: TGCGCCAGCAGTGATGGCTTCACAGATACGCAGTATTTT. Protein sequence: CASSDGFTDTQYF.

The table lists this clonotype with many counts. CDR3 loop: CAFGQGRDTEAFF. CDR3 in DNA: TGTGCCTTCGGACAGGGAAGGGATACTGAAGCTTTCTTT. V is TRBV10-3 and J is TRBJ1-1; 8 nucleotides line up with TRBD1. CDR1 is ENHRY, CDR2 SYGVKD, per germline. The CDR3 extends over 13 amino acids. V was clipped by 11 bases and J by 5 bases; unmatched bases: 10.

The chain couples TRBV5-1 to TRBJ2-5; 10 bases are shared with TRBD1. Trimming took 4 bases from V and 4 from J; bases not matched to a gene: 16. This CDR3 is built from 18 residues. Germline loops: CDR1 SGHRS, CDR2 YFSETQ. The CDR3 DNA sequence: TGCGCCAGCAGCAGGACCGGGACAGGGGTGTCGCGCCGAGAGACCCAGTACTTC. Its translation: CASSRTGTGVSRRETQYF.

Many counts were recorded for this clonotype. V gene TRBV5-5 combines with J gene TRBJ1-1; tentative D call: TRBD1 (6 bases). The CDR3 runs to 16 residues. V shed 2 bases and J shed 1 base, with 15 bases lying between them. Germline V lookup: CDR1 SGHKS, CDR2 YYEKEE (reference sequence). The CDR3 sequence: CASSLGTLWANTEAFF. CDR3 coding DNA: TGTGCCAGCAGCTTAGGGACATTGTGGGCGAACACTGAAGCTTTCTTT. Combining the CDR3 with reference TRBV5-5 and TRBJ1-1 gives the whole variable domain DAGVTQSPTHLIKTRGQQVTLRCSPISGHKSVSWYQQVLGQGPQFIFQYYEKEERGRGNFPDRFSARQFPNYSSELNVNALLLGDSALYLCASSLGTLWANTEAFFGQGTRLTVV.

This clonotype showed up just a few times. The V gene is TRBV29-1, the J gene TRBJ2-2; D gene uncertain. The CDR3 contains 13 residues. V lost 2 bases and J lost 2, with 6 bases in between. Germline V lookup: CDR1 SQVTM, CDR2 ANQGSEA. The CDR3 loop reads CSVESSNTGELFF. DNA of the CDR3: TGCAGCGTTGAATCCAGCAACACCGGGGAGCTGTTTTTT.